The clone carrying this T cell receptor beta chain was recorded at least ten times. Its specificity is unknown. Via MiXCR, TCRdb re-called the 5' RACE reads, giving one row per CDR3 protein. The profile shows 310,000 or so distinct CDR3 sequences, about 20% of them singletons. The CDR3 runs 16 residues. Trimming removed 5 bases at V and 0 bases at J, with 14 bases between. This record belongs to a study of CD8 T cells in ankylosing spondylitis. General study points: Those disease-linked clones were CD8+; they were also relatively rare in peripheral blood. Matched ankylosing spondylitis synovial fluid reportedly showed significant enrichment of disease-linked clones. A subset of motif variants has previously been described in the synovial fluid and blood of reactive arthritis. Blood from ankylosing spondylitis patients appeared to carry a characteristic eight-variant TCR beta motif.

The sequence was collected from a male donor with ankylosing spondylitis or in good health (not recorded which). This chain uses TRBV12-3 or TRBV12-4 with TRBJ1-5; a weak D match, TRBD1 (5 bases). The material sequenced was blood, either unsorted or a sorted T cell fraction (not recorded which). CDR3 sequence (DNA): TGTGCCAGCAGTCACAGACAGAGTTATAGCAATCAGCCCCAGCATTTT. This gives the protein CASSHRQSYSNQPQHF.